This T cell receptor (beta chain) derives from a study of blood T cell repertoires in COVID-19 (dated by TCRdb to 2018 to 2020). In the study overall: Samples covering the acute and convalescent phases of COVID-19 were provided by collaborators in the United States, Italy and Spain. The prospective study material was composed of cDNA or gDNA derived from T cells, B-cell-depleted T cells, or PBMCs. Subjects who had been exposed to COVID-19, were actively infected with it, or had recovered from it provided the deeply sampled blood TCRbeta repertoires that made up the dataset. The repertoires were released in a freely available public database meant as a resource for research on the immune response to SARS-CoV-2. Samples were obtained from the ongoing ImmuneRACE study (first 160 participants) and from 1,254 subjects provided by 6 global collaborators. A de-identified subject ID, COVID-19 status, age in years and sex were almost always included in the sample metadata. Where HLA class I and class II types were available, the types were taken from metadata supplied by the sample provider, not from assay-based typing.

Beyond this particular receptor, the publication reports: The quantity of clinical and demographic metadata differed by source and by participant and was supplied without curation.

With regard to this clone: This receptor's antigen is unknown. Base-call qualities are not available, and no considerably larger clone is one nucleotide away.

Collaborating institutions collected whole blood in K2EDTA tubes following their own protocols. For TCRbeta analysis, collaborators shipped samples in one of three forms: frozen whole blood, isolated PBMCs, or DNA extracted from either of those sample types. TCRbeta CDR3 regions were amplified from genomic DNA by means of the immunoSEQ Assay, a bias-controlled multiplex PCR. On the study's bioinformatics: Nucleated cell counts per sample were estimated from amplification of reference gene primers within the assay. To quantify the absolute abundance of each unique TCRbeta CDR3 rearrangement, sequence reads were collapsed and filtered. For each sample, productive Simpson clonality was calculated as the square root of Simpson's diversity index across productive rearrangements. As stored in TCRdb, this immuneACCESS dataset retains in-frame rearrangements with V and J assigned. A fraction of the clones does not appear; measured against another copy, unresolved V genes explain less than half of the discrepancy, and the remainder lacks a known reason. V and J calls and clone size are given by that table; D and trimming were obtained from the DNA. This sample holds some 230,000 clones; about 85% were observed only once. Just under 1% of the sample comes from the top ten.

The sequence derives from a man aged 35 to 55 with acute or convalescent COVID-19. The sequenced sample was peripheral blood.

The CDR3 is CASTKRNQAYGYTF. The nucleotides read TGTGCCAGTACCAAACGAAACCAGGCCTATGGCTACACCTTC. Recombination joined TRBV19 with TRBJ1-2, with no confidently assigned D gene. V drops 7 bases and J drops 4 bases, leaving 16 bases in between. Per the germline V gene (reference sequence), LNHDA is the CDR1 and SQIVND is the CDR2. Inclusive of the bounding cysteine and phenylalanine, the CDR3 is 14 residues long. Only the CDR3 DNA stays, 42 bases, in frame from base 1.